The entry below gives a single TCR beta chain sequence along with its context. The data belong to a study of blood T cell repertoires in COVID-19. The overall study: Acute and convalescent COVID-19 samples came from the United States, Italy and Spain. T cells, B-cell-depleted T cells, or PBMCs provided the cDNA or gDNA that served as material.

The junction had 13 bases not matched to a gene; V was cut back by 4 bases and J by 0 bases. The CDR3 has 19 residues. Germline V gene sequence: CDR1 ENHRY, CDR2 SYGVKD. In the authors' methods: Amplified reference gene primers provided the basis for estimating nucleated cell counts. Assay: immunoSEQ multiplex PCR; the TCRdb copy retains only in-frame clones and omits some. Clonal size and the V and J genes are those of that table, whereas D and trimming came from the DNA. The sample carries roughly 330,000 clones, 85% to 90% recorded once. The chain links TRBV10-3 to TRBJ1-3; 9 bases match TRBD1. What was sequenced was peripheral blood. The TCR comes from a woman in her 50s with active or convalescent COVID-19. CDR3 amino acids: CAISARPAGQGLSGNTIYF. CDR3 in DNA: TGTGCCATCAGTGCCCGACCAGCGGGACAGGGCCTCTCTGGAAACACCATATATTTT.